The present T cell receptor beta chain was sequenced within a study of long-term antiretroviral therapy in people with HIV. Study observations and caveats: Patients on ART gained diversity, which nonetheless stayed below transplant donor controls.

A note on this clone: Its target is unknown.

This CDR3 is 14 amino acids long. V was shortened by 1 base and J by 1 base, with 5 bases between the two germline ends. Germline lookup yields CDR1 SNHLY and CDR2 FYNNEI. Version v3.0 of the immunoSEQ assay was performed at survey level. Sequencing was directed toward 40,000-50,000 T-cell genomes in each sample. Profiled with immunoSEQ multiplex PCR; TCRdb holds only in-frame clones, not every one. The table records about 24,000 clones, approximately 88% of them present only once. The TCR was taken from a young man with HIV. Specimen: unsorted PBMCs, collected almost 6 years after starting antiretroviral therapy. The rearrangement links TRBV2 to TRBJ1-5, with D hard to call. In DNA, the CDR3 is TGTGCCAGCAGTGAAGGGTTGAGCAATCAGCCCCAGCATTTT. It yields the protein CASSEGLSNQPQHF.